The 15 T cell receptor beta chains below all came from one sample that was sequenced in a study of memory CD4+ T cells and cytomegalovirus serostatus. Here immunoSEQ multiplex PCR was the method, and the copy in TCRdb shows in-frame clones only, minus some. The table includes roughly 49,000 clones, about 79% detected once. Single viable CD3+CD4+CD8-CD45RO+ cells were sorted as the memory CD4+ T cells. The specimen sequenced was memory CD4+ T cells from blood. All receptors derive from an adult in good health and CMV-seronegative.

CDR3 DNA: TGTGCCAGCAGCTTAGCGGGGACCTTTTCTTACGAGCAGTACTTC. Translation gives CASSLAGTFSYEQYF. V gene TRBV7-9 combines with J gene TRBJ2-7; D possibly matches TRBD1 or TRBD2 (5 bases each). The CDR3 loop spans 15 amino acids. Per the germline V gene, CDR1 is SEHNR and CDR2 is FQNEAQ (reference sequence). The ends were cut back, 0 bases at V and 4 bases at J, with 13 bases in the middle.

The sample holds a few counts of this clone. This chain uses TRBV9 with TRBJ1-6; D perhaps matches TRBD1 (6 bases). CDR1 SGDLS and CDR2 YYNGEE come from the germline V gene. Deletions cut 3 bases from V and 5 bases from J, with 15 bases between. This CDR3 has 16 residues. The CDR3 DNA sequence: TGTGCCAGCAGCGCCTCCCTATGGACAGATAATTCACCCCTCCACTTT. It is translated as CASSASLWTDNSPLHF.

The V gene is TRBV4-3, the J gene TRBJ2-6; unclear D gene. Germline lookup yields CDR1 LGHNA and CDR2 YSLEER. V was clipped by 1 base and J by 0 bases, with 7 bases between them. The CDR3 covers 16 residues. The CDR3 nucleotides read TGCGCCAGCAGCCAAGCGAGAAGCTCTGGGGCCAACGTCCTGACTTTC. Its translation: CASSQARSSGANVLTF.

The V and J genes are TRBV27 and TRBJ1-2; D uncertain. Per germline, CDR1 MNHEY and CDR2 SMNVEV (reference sequence). CDR3 length: 15 residues. Trimming cost V 5 bases and J 6 bases, with 19 bases left between them. The CDR3 bases are TGTGCCAGCAGTCCACTCCGGGAGGGAAAGAATGGCTACACCTTC. Its protein is CASSPLREGKNGYTF.

The chain combines TRBV5-1 with TRBJ1-6; 8 bases align to TRBD1. The V gene's germline CDR1 is SGHRS and CDR2 YFSETQ. The CDR3 length is 16 residues. V lost 4 bases to trimming and J lost 4 bases; unmatched junction nucleotides: 7. Here the CDR3 DNA reads TGCGCCAGCAGCCCTGGACAGGGAGCATATAATTCACCCCTCCACTTT. It specifies CASSPGQGAYNSPLHF.

The J gene is TRBJ1-1, the V gene TRBV10-3; 9 bases map to TRBD1. The CDR3 sequence is 16 residues long. Germline V gene lookup returns CDR1 ENHRY and CDR2 SYGVKD. Trimming at V came to 4 bases and at J to 4 bases, leaving 10 bases not matched to a gene. The CDR3 protein is CAISGSGSTGGTEAFF. Written as DNA, the CDR3 is TGTGCCATCAGTGGAAGCGGATCGACAGGGGGCACTGAAGCTTTCTTT.

The CDR3 DNA is TGTGCCAGCAGCCCCCAGGGACGGTGGAATCAGCCCCAGCATTTT. Translated: CASSPQGRWNQPQHF. V is TRBV5-8 and J is TRBJ1-5, with D tentatively TRBD1 (5 bases). The CDR3 runs to 15 residues. Germline V gene data show CDR1 as SGHTS and CDR2 as YDEGEE. V was clipped by 4 bases and J by 4 bases, with 15 bases between them. Filled out from reference TRBV5-8 and TRBJ1-5, the complete variable domain reads EAGVTQSPTHLIKTRGQQATLRCSPISGHTSVYWYQQALGLGLQFLLWYDEGEERNRGNFPPRFSGRQFPNYSSELNVNALELEDSALYLCASSPQGRWNQPQHFGDGTRLSIL.

This rearrangement joins TRBV5-6 to TRBJ1-1; D possibly corresponds to TRBD1 (5 bases). Per the germline V gene, CDR1 is SGHDT and CDR2 is YYEEEE. V was pared by 4 bases and J by 1 base, with 11 bases between. The CDR3 loop spans 14 amino acids. CDR3 protein: CASSVLTENTEAFF. As DNA, the CDR3 is TGTGCCAGCAGCGTATTGACAGAGAACACTGAAGCTTTCTTT.

The chain carries TRBV7-2 and TRBJ2-7; D is unresolved. Between the trimmed V and J ends, which lost 1 base and 4 bases, there was a span of 8 bases. The germline V gene has CDR1 SGHTA and CDR2 FQGNSA. The CDR3 loop spans 13 amino acids. CDR3 protein: CASSLGPRYEQYF. CDR3 nucleotide sequence: TGTGCCAGCAGCTTAGGCCCCCGATACGAGCAGTACTTC.

The chain combines TRBV4-1 with TRBJ1-2; D perhaps matches TRBD1 (6 bases). Trimming pared 0 bases from V and 6 bases from J, leaving 11 bases between. The CDR3 extends over 14 amino acids. Germline assignment: CDR1 MGHRA and CDR2 YSYEKL. CDR3 region: CASSQDTGRDGYTF. The CDR3 nucleotides are TGCGCCAGCAGCCAAGATACAGGGAGGGATGGCTACACCTTC.

In this sample, this clone turned up once. The genes are TRBV7-9 and TRBJ1-5; D not resolved. This CDR3 spans 14 amino acids. Germline CDR1 and CDR2: SEHNR and FQNEAQ (reference sequence). V was trimmed by 5 bases and J by 1 base, leaving 9 bases between them. This CDR3 reads CASSPDGSNQPQHF. CDR3 nucleotide sequence: TGTGCCAGCAGCCCGGACGGAAGCAATCAGCCCCAGCATTTT.

This sequence joins TRBV6-5 and TRBJ2-7; 10 bases map to TRBD2. Germline CDR1 reads MNHEY; CDR2 reads SVGAGI. The CDR3 extends over 14 amino acids. V was pared by 5 bases and J by 1 base, with 2 bases of the junction left unmatched. The CDR3 sequence: CASSRTSGSYEQYF. The CDR3 coding sequence is TGTGCCAGCAGTCGGACTAGCGGATCCTACGAGCAGTACTTC.

The chain links TRBV14 to TRBJ1-2, with 9 bases identical to TRBD1. CDR3 size: 13 residues. J was trimmed by 7 bases and V by 5 bases; bases with no gene match: 5. Germline V lookup: CDR1 SGHDN, CDR2 FVKESK. This chain's CDR3 is CASSEGQGFGYTF. In DNA form, the CDR3 reads TGTGCCAGCAGCGAGGGACAGGGCTTTGGCTACACCTTC.

The genes are TRBV23-1 and TRBJ2-4; tentatively, D is TRBD1 (5 bases). TRBV23-1 is labeled an ORF, and its function is uncertain. The CDR3 is made up of 14 amino acids. V lost 6 bases and J 2 bases, leaving 11 bases between the germline ends. CDR3 loop: CASSRRVTKNIQYF. The CDR3 coding sequence is TGCGCCAGCAGCCGCAGGGTAACCAAAAACATTCAGTACTTC.

CDR3 in DNA: TGTGCCAGCAGCTTTAAAGCACAGGGAATCTACGAGCAGTACTTC. Its translation is CASSFKAQGIYEQYF. This rearrangement joins TRBV5-6 to TRBJ2-7; weak D call: TRBD1 (6 bases). The germline CDR1 and CDR2 sequences are SGHDT and YYEEEE. V dropped 2 bases and J dropped 3 bases, with 15 bases sitting between them. The CDR3 runs to 15 residues. The whole variable domain, remainder taken from reference TRBV5-6 and TRBJ2-7, is DAGVTQSPTHLIKTRGQQVTLRCSPKSGHDTVSWYQQALGQGPQFIFQYYEEEERQRGNFPDRFSGHQFPNYSSELNVNALLLGDSALYLCASSFKAQGIYEQYFGPGTRLTVT.